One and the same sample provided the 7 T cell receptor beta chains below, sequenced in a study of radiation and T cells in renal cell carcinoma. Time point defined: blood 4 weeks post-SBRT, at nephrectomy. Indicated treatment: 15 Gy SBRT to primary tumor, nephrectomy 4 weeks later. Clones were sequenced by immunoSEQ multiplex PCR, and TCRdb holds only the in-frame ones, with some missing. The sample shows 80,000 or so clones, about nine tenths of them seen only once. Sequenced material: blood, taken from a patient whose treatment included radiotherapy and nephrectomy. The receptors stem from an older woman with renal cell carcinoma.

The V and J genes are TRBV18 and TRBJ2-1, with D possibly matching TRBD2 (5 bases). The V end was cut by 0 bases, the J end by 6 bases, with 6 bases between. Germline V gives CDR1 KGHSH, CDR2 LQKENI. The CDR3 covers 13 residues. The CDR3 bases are TGTGCCAGCTCACCACCAAGCGGCAATGAGCAGTTCTTC. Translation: CASSPPSGNEQFF.

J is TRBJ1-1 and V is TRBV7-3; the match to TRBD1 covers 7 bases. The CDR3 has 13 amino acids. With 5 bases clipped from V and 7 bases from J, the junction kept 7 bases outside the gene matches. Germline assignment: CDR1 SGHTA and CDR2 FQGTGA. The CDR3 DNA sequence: TGTGCCAGCAGCGCCAACAGGGGAAATGAAGCTTTCTTT. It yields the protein CASSANRGNEAFF.

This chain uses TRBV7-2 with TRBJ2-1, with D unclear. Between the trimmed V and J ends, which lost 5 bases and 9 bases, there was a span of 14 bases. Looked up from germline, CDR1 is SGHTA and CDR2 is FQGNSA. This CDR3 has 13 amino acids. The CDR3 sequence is CASSLNNMSEQFF. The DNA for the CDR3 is TGTGCCAGCAGCCTCAACAACATGAGTGAGCAGTTCTTC.

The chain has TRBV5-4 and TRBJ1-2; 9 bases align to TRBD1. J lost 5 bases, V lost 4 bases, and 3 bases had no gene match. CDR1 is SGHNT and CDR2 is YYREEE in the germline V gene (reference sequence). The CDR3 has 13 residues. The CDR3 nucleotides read TGTGCCAGCAGCCCGGGACAGGGTTATGGCTACACCTTC. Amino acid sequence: CASSPGQGYGYTF.

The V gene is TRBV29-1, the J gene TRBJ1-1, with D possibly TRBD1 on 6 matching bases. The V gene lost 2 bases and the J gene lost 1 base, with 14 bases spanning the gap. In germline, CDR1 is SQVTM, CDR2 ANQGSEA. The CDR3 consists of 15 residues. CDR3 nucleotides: TGCAGCGTTGAATACAGGGCCGGGCCGAACACTGAAGCTTTCTTT. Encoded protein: CSVEYRAGPNTEAFF. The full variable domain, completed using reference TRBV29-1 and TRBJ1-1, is SAVISQKPSRDICQRGTSLTIQCQVDSQVTMMFWYRQQPGQSLTLIATANQGSEATYESGFVIDKFPISRPNLTFSTLTVSNMSPEDSSIYLCSVEYRAGPNTEAFFGQGTRLTVV.

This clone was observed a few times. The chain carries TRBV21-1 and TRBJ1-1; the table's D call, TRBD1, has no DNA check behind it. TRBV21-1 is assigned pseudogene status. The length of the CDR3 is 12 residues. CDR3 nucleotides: TGTGCCAGCAGCAAGAGGGGGCATGAAGCTTTCTTT. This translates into CASSKRGHEAFF.

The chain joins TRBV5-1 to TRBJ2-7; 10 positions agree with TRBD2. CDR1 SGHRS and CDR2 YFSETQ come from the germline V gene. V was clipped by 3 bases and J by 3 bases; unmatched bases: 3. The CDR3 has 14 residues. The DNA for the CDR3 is TGCGCCAGCAGCTCCGGGACTAGCGTCTACGAGCAGTACTTC. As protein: CASSSGTSVYEQYF.